Listed here are 27 T cell receptor beta chains from one sample, sequenced in a study of beta chain features in type 1 diabetes. TCRB transcripts that were expressed got sequenced, as all of the isolated RNA had been reverse transcribed. This table comes from immunoSEQ multiplex PCR, and its TCRdb copy is limited to in-frame clones, with some not included. The sample lists 130,000 or so clones, around a tenth occurring once. Sequences were obtained from central memory CD4+ T cells from blood. The receptors here all came from a man between 18 and 29 years old in good health.

This chain uses TRBV6-5 with TRBJ2-7; a possible D gene is TRBD2 (7 bases). V was cut by 7 bases and J by 3 bases, with 13 bases left in between. Germline values: CDR1 MNHEY, CDR2 SVGAGI. The CDR3 runs to 13 residues. The CDR3 sequence: CASKGGGGYEQYF. CDR3 in DNA: TGTGCCAGCAAGGGGGGGGGCGGCTACGAGCAGTACTTC.

V gene TRBV7-3 combines with J gene TRBJ2-3; D is perhaps TRBD1 (5 bases). Germline CDR1 SGHTA, CDR2 FQGTGA. This CDR3 region has 13 residues. V gave up 3 bases and J gave up 4 bases, with 8 bases separating them. The CDR3 bases are TGTGCCAGCAGCTTCCAGGGTCCAGATACGCAGTATTTT. Translated: CASSFQGPDTQYF.

This clone was seen repeatedly, ten times or more. The V call is TRBV7-9, the J call TRBJ2-1; D is possibly TRBD1 (6 bases). V was trimmed by 4 bases and J by 10 bases, leaving 11 bases between them. CDR1 and CDR2 (germline): SEHNR, FQNEAQ (reference sequence). CDR3 length: 12 residues. The CDR3: CASSWGPREQFF. Written as DNA, the CDR3 is TGTGCCAGCAGCTGGGGGCCTCGGGAGCAGTTCTTC.

This clone was counted a few times. The gene calls are TRBV4-1 and TRBJ2-7, with TRBD1 matching over 10 bases. The J segment lost 2 bases and the V segment lost 6 bases, leaving 10 bases of the junction unmatched. Per the germline V gene, CDR1 is MGHRA and CDR2 is YSYEKL. CDR3 length: 16 residues. The CDR3, as DNA: TGCGCCAGCAGGCGAGGGTCCGGGACAGGGGCCTACGAGCAGTACTTC. Its protein product is CASRRGSGTGAYEQYF.

This clone has more than one count but fewer than ten. The chain carries TRBV5-1 and TRBJ2-3; 10 bases match TRBD2. Germline CDR1 SGHRS, CDR2 YFSETQ. V shed 4 bases and J 1 base; nucleotides not matched to a gene: 3. CDR3 length: 15 amino acids. Here the CDR3 reads CASSAGTSGTDTQYF. The CDR3, as DNA: TGCGCCAGCAGCGCCGGGACTAGCGGCACAGATACGCAGTATTTT.

V usage is TRBV4-2 and J usage is TRBJ2-3; D is possibly TRBD2 (7 bases). The V end was cut by 2 bases, the J end by 5 bases, with 11 bases between. CDR3 length: 14 residues. Germline V gives CDR1 LGHNA, CDR2 YNFKEQ. In nucleotides, the CDR3 is TGTGCCAGCAGCCAACCGGGGGGCGGAGATACGCAGTATTTT. This gives the protein CASSQPGGGDTQYF.

This clone was seen a handful of times. The chain employs TRBV10-3 and TRBJ1-2, with D unclear. The CDR3 has 15 residues. In germline, CDR1 is ENHRY, CDR2 SYGVKD. The V end was cut by 2 bases, the J end by 2 bases, with 12 bases between. CDR3 sequence reads: CAISETETENYGYTF. The CDR3 DNA follows: TGTGCCATCAGTGAGACTGAAACCGAGAACTATGGCTACACCTTC.

The V and J genes are TRBV28 and TRBJ2-6; 10 positions agree with TRBD1. This CDR3 region has 16 residues. Germline CDR1 MDHEN, CDR2 SYDVKM. V dropped 6 bases and J dropped 0; count of bases not matched to a gene: 2. CDR3 nucleotide sequence: TGTGCCAGCAGCGGACAGGGGGACTCTGGGGCCAACGTCCTGACTTTC. Translation gives CASSGQGDSGANVLTF.

In its sample, this clone was seen a few times. The chain employs TRBV30 and TRBJ1-2; tentatively, D is TRBD1 (6 bases). The CDR3 runs to 13 residues. The germline CDR1 and CDR2 sequences are GTSNPN and SVGIG (reference sequence). V lost 3 bases and J 5 bases, leaving 13 bases between the germline ends. CDR3 protein: CAWSGQRLYGYTF. Written as DNA, the CDR3 is TGTGCCTGGAGCGGACAGCGGCTATATGGCTACACCTTC.

Many counts were recorded for this clone. The chain employs TRBV9 and TRBJ2-6; 9 bases agree with TRBD2. This CDR3 region has 18 residues. The trim removed 3 bases at V and 0 bases at J, leaving 7 bases unmatched. CDR1 and CDR2 (germline): SGDLS, YYNGEE. The CDR3 region is CASSELAGVHSGANVLTF. The CDR3 nucleotides are TGTGCCAGCAGCGAGTTAGCGGGGGTGCACTCTGGGGCCAACGTCCTGACTTTC.

This clone was seen a handful of times. The chain joins TRBV25-1 to TRBJ2-7; TRBD1 might be the D (5 bases). Germline CDR1 reads MGHDK; CDR2 reads SYGVNS. V was trimmed by 6 bases and J by 4 bases, leaving 7 bases between them. The CDR3 has 11 amino acids. The CDR3 sequence is CASRTEYEQYF. The CDR3 region has the DNA TGTGCCAGCAGGACAGAATACGAGCAGTACTTC.

The V and J genes are TRBV30 and TRBJ2-7; TRBD1 matches 8 bases. This CDR3 contains 14 residues. V was pared by 2 bases and J by 3 bases, with 6 bases of the junction left unmatched. Germline CDR1 is GTSNPN and CDR2 is SVGIG (reference sequence). The CDR3 loop reads CAWSKGTGVYEQYF. As DNA, the CDR3 is TGTGCCTGGAGTAAAGGGACAGGCGTCTACGAGCAGTACTTC. Filled out from reference TRBV30 and TRBJ2-7, the complete variable domain reads SQTIHQWPATLVQPVGSPLSLECTVEGTSNPNLYWYRQAAGRGLQLLFYSVGIGQISSEVPQNLSASRPQDRQFILSSKKLLLSDSGFYLCAWSKGTGVYEQYFGPGTRLTVT.

The chain carries TRBV10-3 and TRBJ2-7; possibly TRBD1 for D (6 bases). Deletions cut 4 bases from V and 2 bases from J, with 6 bases between. The CDR3 consists of 12 residues. Germline lookup yields CDR1 ENHRY and CDR2 SYGVKD. The CDR3 here is CAISAGAYEQYF. CDR3 sequence (DNA): TGTGCCATCAGTGCAGGGGCCTACGAGCAGTACTTC.

This clone has only a few counts. The chain joins TRBV18 to TRBJ2-7, with 7 nucleotides matching TRBD1. Germline CDR1 reads KGHSH; CDR2 reads LQKENI. The CDR3 has 15 residues. Losses at the gene ends were 4 bases for V and 0 bases for J; bases not matched to a gene: 6. DNA of the CDR3: TGTGCCAGCTCACAGGGGGCCTTGAGCTCCTACGAGCAGTACTTC. It translates to CASSQGALSSYEQYF.

This clone was picked up many times. This sequence joins TRBV30 and TRBJ2-5, with D possibly matching TRBD2 (5 bases). The germline CDR1 and CDR2 sequences are GTSNPN and SVGIG (reference sequence). The CDR3 runs 13 residues. V was shortened by 3 bases and J by 5 bases, with 13 bases between the two germline ends. The chain's CDR3 is CAWSRAQRETQYF. CDR3 bases: TGTGCCTGGAGCCGGGCTCAGCGGGAGACCCAGTACTTC.

The chain links TRBV2 to TRBJ1-6, with D unresolved. Per germline, CDR1 SNHLY and CDR2 FYNNEI. Trimming took off 5 bases at V and 2 bases at J, with 10 bases between the two ends. The CDR3 has 15 residues. The CDR3 nucleotides read TGTGCCAGCAGTCTCACAGATCCCTATAATTCACCCCTCCACTTT. It yields the protein CASSLTDPYNSPLHF.

This sequence joins TRBV5-1 and TRBJ2-3; the match to TRBD2 covers 11 bases. There are 19 residues in the CDR3. CDR1 is SGHRS and CDR2 is YFSETQ in the germline V gene. Trimming took 2 bases from V and 1 from J; bases not matched to a gene: 12. The CDR3 sequence: CASSFSPGLAVSRTDTQYF. CDR3 coding DNA: TGCGCCAGCAGCTTTAGCCCGGGACTAGCGGTATCACGCACAGATACGCAGTATTTT.

This clone was counted only a few times. The chain uses TRBV7-2 and TRBJ1-6, with a tentative D call TRBD1 (5 bases). V was cut by 7 bases and J by 0 bases, with 10 bases left in between. Germline V gene sequence: CDR1 SGHTA, CDR2 FQGNSA. This CDR3 contains 15 residues. CDR3 sequence: CASMWDYSYNSPLHF. CDR3 in DNA: TGTGCCAGCATGTGGGACTACTCCTATAATTCACCCCTCCACTTT. Full variable domain (outside the CDR3, taken from reference TRBV7-2 and TRBJ1-6): GAGVSQSPSNKVTEKGKDVELRCDPISGHTALYWYRQSLGQGLEFLIYFQGNSAPDKSGLPSDRFSAERTGGSVSTLTIQRTQQEDSAVYLCASMWDYSYNSPLHFGNGTRLTVT.

The rearrangement links TRBV4-1 to TRBJ2-5; a weak D match, TRBD1 (5 bases). From germline, CDR1 is MGHRA and CDR2 YSYEKL. CDR3 length: 15 residues. The V and J ends lost 1 base and 0 bases respectively, with 9 bases between them. The CDR3 sequence is CASSQAQGYQETQYF. CDR3 nucleotides: TGCGCCAGCAGCCAAGCCCAGGGATACCAAGAGACCCAGTACTTC.

This clone turned up a few times. The chain combines TRBV7-3 with TRBJ2-3, with 7 bases fitting TRBD2. Germline lookup yields CDR1 SGHTA and CDR2 FQGTGA. After removal of 2 bases from V and 8 bases from J, the junction contained 16 bases not matched to a gene. The CDR3 is 17 residues long. CDR3 in DNA: TGTGCCAGCAGCTTAGTCTCCTCGGGGGGACGCTCAACTACGCAGTATTTT. Protein product: CASSLVSSGGRSTTQYF.

The chain has TRBV18 and TRBJ2-7; 8 nucleotides match TRBD1. CDR1 is KGHSH and CDR2 is LQKENI in the germline V gene. CDR3 length: 14 amino acids. The junction had 5 bases not matched to a gene; V was cut back by 3 bases and J by 4 bases. CDR3 sequence reads: CASSPVGQEYEQYF. In DNA form, the CDR3 reads TGTGCCAGCTCACCCGTGGGACAGGAGTACGAGCAGTACTTC.

The chain employs TRBV7-2 and TRBJ2-1, with D possibly matching TRBD2 (5 bases). There are 13 residues in the CDR3. V was trimmed by 5 bases and J by 7 bases, leaving 12 bases between them. Per germline, CDR1 SGHTA and CDR2 FQGNSA. CDR3 in DNA: TGTGCCAGCAGCCGGAACCGGGGAAATGAGCAGTTCTTC. Its translation is CASSRNRGNEQFF.

This sequence joins TRBV28 and TRBJ2-6; no clear D. Germline V gene data show CDR1 as MDHEN and CDR2 as SYDVKM. CDR3 size: 14 residues. The V end lost 5 bases, the J end lost 4 bases, and 9 bases lay between the germline ends. The DNA of the CDR3 is TGTGCCAGCAGTCTCCCCCAGGGGGCCAACGTCCTGACTTTC. Translation: CASSLPQGANVLTF.

This clone was counted between two and nine times. The chain is built from TRBV7-6 and TRBJ1-1; 8 nucleotides align to TRBD1. Germline V CDR1 and CDR2: SGHVS, FNYEAQ. The CDR3 is 17 amino acids. Trimming at V came to 1 base and at J to 1 base, leaving 8 bases not matched to a gene. The CDR3 nucleotides read TGTGCCAGCAGCTTAGGCCCCAACAGGGGGTCGAACACTGAAGCTTTCTTT. Protein: CASSLGPNRGSNTEAFF.

J is TRBJ1-5 and V is TRBV15; possible D gene TRBD1, 6 bases. V dropped 3 bases and J dropped 5 bases, with 11 bases sitting between them. This CDR3 region has 14 residues. Germline CDR1 and CDR2: LNHNV and YYDKDF (reference sequence). The chain's CDR3 is CATSSDTGHQPQHF. The CDR3 DNA reads as TGTGCCACCAGCAGTGATACAGGGCATCAGCCCCAGCATTTT.

This clone was counted once. The chain joins TRBV6-5 to TRBJ2-5; D not certain. This CDR3 contains 10 residues. Germline-derived CDR1 and CDR2 are MNHEY and SVGAGI. V was shortened by 11 bases and J by 5 bases, with 9 bases between the two germline ends. The CDR3 DNA reads as TGTGCCGCTCAGTCGGAGACCCAGTACTTC. Translating gives CAAQSETQYF.

This clone has only a few counts. The chain joins TRBV4-3 to TRBJ2-5; 9 bases align to TRBD1. The V gene's germline CDR1 is LGHNA and CDR2 YSLEER. The ends lost 1 base at V and 10 bases at J; junction bases unmatched: 7. The CDR3 totals 14 residues. CDR3 DNA: TGCGCCAGCAGCCAAGGTCCGGGACAGGGTGTCCAGTACTTC. Protein: CASSQGPGQGVQYF.